The sequence of this T cell receptor (beta chain) was determined in a study of T cell repertoires in ileal Crohn's disease. Overall study: About half of patients got postoperative therapy: roughly 12 thiopurines, under 20 anti-TNF. Study results and caveats: Compared with non-smokers, active smokers at surgery showed more clonal expansions. Sorted CD8 T cells held more high-frequency clones than CD4.

The CDR3 is made up of 14 amino acids. Trimming took 3 bases from V and 5 from J; bases not matched to a gene: 4. Per the germline V gene, CDR1 is SNHLY and CDR2 is FYNNEI. Measured with immunoSEQ multiplex PCR; TCRdb has only the in-frame clones, and not every one. The sample holds around 15,000 clones; roughly 90% are singletons and the top ten take around 7.1%. Of note for this clone: Its matching antigen is unknown.

Time point denoted: inflamed ileum from the surgical specimen. The receptor comes from an adult with Crohn's disease. The chain carries TRBV2 and TRBJ2-1; 7 bases are a match to TRBD1. Sequencing was performed on ileal tissue. The CDR3 bases are TGTGCCAGCAGTGAGACAGGGTCCAACAATGAGCAGTTCTTC. It yields the protein CASSETGSNNEQFF.